The next 23 T cell receptor beta chains were all read from a single sample in a study of blood T cell repertoires in COVID-19. TCRdb keeps only in-frame clones here, not all; method: immunoSEQ multiplex PCR. This sample has more than 45,000 clones, with just under 90% found just once. The specimen sequenced was peripheral blood. These receptor sequences come from a man between 60 and 70 years old with acute or convalescent COVID-19.

This clone was seen just once. The gene calls are TRBV19 and TRBJ2-1, with D tentatively TRBD2 (5 bases). The germline gives CDR1 LNHDA, CDR2 SQIVND (reference sequence). V lost 5 bases, J lost 8 bases, and 22 bases lay in between. This CDR3 is built from 16 residues. CDR3 sequence (DNA): TGTGCCAGTAGTCCCTCTTCTGTTAGCGTCAAGTATGAGCAGTTCTTC. The encoded protein is CASSPSSVSVKYEQFF.

The chain couples TRBV30 to TRBJ2-5; 8 bases line up with TRBD1. V was clipped by 5 bases and J by 5 bases; unmatched bases: 10. Germline lookup yields CDR1 GTSNPN and CDR2 SVGIG (reference sequence). The CDR3 covers 14 residues. The CDR3, as DNA: TGTGCCTGGGGTTCCACAGGGGGTGGTGAGACCCAGTACTTC. Encoded protein: CAWGSTGGGETQYF. Complete variable domain (other parts from reference TRBV30 and TRBJ2-5): SQTIHQWPATLVQPVGSPLSLECTVEGTSNPNLYWYRQAAGRGLQLLFYSVGIGQISSEVPQNLSASRPQDRQFILSSKKLLLSDSGFYLCAWGSTGGGETQYFGPGTRLLVL.

The sample holds a few counts of this clone. This chain uses TRBV5-1 with TRBJ2-2; D ambiguous. V lost 1 base to trimming and J lost 1 base, with 11 bases between them. This CDR3 contains 16 residues. Per germline, CDR1 SGHRS and CDR2 YFSETQ. In DNA form, the CDR3 reads TGCGCCAGCAGCTTGAATGGTCCGGGGAACACCGGGGAGCTGTTTTTT. Translating it yields CASSLNGPGNTGELFF. Full variable domain (missing parts from reference TRBV5-1 and TRBJ2-2): KAGVTQTPRYLIKTRGQQVTLSCSPISGHRSVSWYQQTPGQGLQFLFEYFSETQRNKGNFPGRFSGRQFSNSRSEMNVSTLELGDSALYLCASSLNGPGNTGELFFGEGSRLTVL.

The genes are TRBV6-2 or TRBV6-3 and TRBJ2-7, with 9 bases aligning to TRBD1. The CDR3 totals 18 residues. J lost 3 bases, V lost 2 bases, and 14 bases had no gene match. Germline V gives CDR1 MNHEY, CDR2 SVGEGT. For the CDR3, the DNA is TGTGCCAGCAGTTACCCAACAGGGGGCGAAGTCTCCTTCTACGAGCAGTACTTC. This encodes CASSYPTGGEVSFYEQYF.

This chain connects TRBV7-2 to TRBJ2-1; a weak D match, TRBD1 (6 bases). Trimming took 7 bases from V and 9 from J, leaving 19 bases between them. This CDR3 has 14 amino acids. CDR1 and CDR2 from the germline V gene are SGHTA and FQGNSA. The CDR3: CASTRDQGQGEQFF. The CDR3 coding sequence is TGTGCCAGCACCCGGGATCAGGGGCAGGGTGAGCAGTTCTTC.

The V call is TRBV5-1, the J call TRBJ2-3; 11 bases agree with TRBD2. The V gene's germline CDR1 is SGHRS and CDR2 YFSETQ. The CDR3 spans 17 residues. After removal of 4 bases from V and 2 bases from J, the junction contained 9 bases not matched to a gene. Here the CDR3 reads CASSPGALAGATDTQYF. The CDR3 DNA is TGCGCCAGCAGCCCAGGTGCACTAGCGGGGGCCACAGATACGCAGTATTTT.

The chain employs TRBV7-9 and TRBJ2-5; tentatively, D is TRBD1 (6 bases). Germline loops: CDR1 SEHNR, CDR2 FQNEAQ (reference sequence). V was cut by 4 bases and J by 5 bases, with 14 bases left in between. The CDR3 extends over 14 amino acids. Written as DNA, the CDR3 is TGTGCCAGCAGCTCCACAGGGCTCGGGGAGACCCAGTACTTC. Protein: CASSSTGLGETQYF.

Turning to this clone: Other DNA sequences within the sample encode an identical CDR3. The chain carries TRBV9 and TRBJ2-1; TRBD2 agrees at 9 bases. The CDR3 is made up of 15 amino acids. Germline CDR1 reads SGDLS; CDR2 reads YYNGEE. The V gene end was trimmed by 4 bases and the J gene end by 4 bases; junction bases not matched to a gene: 6. CDR3 sequence reads: CASSPRLAGYNEQFF. The CDR3 region has the DNA TGTGCCAGCAGCCCCCGCCTAGCGGGGTACAATGAGCAGTTCTTC.

This chain uses TRBV4-3 with TRBJ1-4; D is possibly TRBD1 (5 bases). V was cut by 4 bases and J by 6 bases, with 12 bases left in between. Per the germline V gene, CDR1 is LGHNA and CDR2 is YSLEER. The CDR3 runs to 14 residues. The CDR3 coding sequence is TGCGCCAGCAGCCCCTCAACAGGTGATGAAAAACTGTTTTTT. It translates to CASSPSTGDEKLFF.

The chain recombines TRBV6-2 or TRBV6-3 with TRBJ1-2; D remains ambiguous. V lost 0 bases and J 2 bases, leaving 7 bases between the germline ends. Germline CDR1 reads MNHEY; CDR2 reads SVGEGT. This CDR3 region has 14 residues. The CDR3 reads CASSYSGGNYGYTF. In nucleotides, the CDR3 is TGTGCCAGCAGTTACTCGGGCGGGAACTATGGCTACACCTTC.

V gene TRBV27 combines with J gene TRBJ2-3; D might be TRBD1 (6 bases). V was cut by 3 bases and J by 4 bases, with 14 bases left in between. This CDR3 is 15 amino acids long. CDR1 MNHEY and CDR2 SMNVEV come from the germline V gene (reference sequence). The CDR3 DNA reads as TGTGCCAGCAGTTTGCTACTAGAGGGGGCAGATACGCAGTATTTT. Its protein is CASSLLLEGADTQYF.

This chain joins TRBV27 and TRBJ2-1; D unclear. The V gene lost 2 bases and the J gene lost 10 bases, with 9 bases spanning the gap. CDR3 length: 12 residues. CDR1 is MNHEY, CDR2 SMNVEV, per germline (reference sequence). DNA for the CDR3: TGTGCCAGCAGTTTAGGGTCAGGCGAGCAGTTCTTC. It codes for CASSLGSGEQFF.

The rearrangement joins TRBV10-1 to TRBJ1-2; a possible D gene is TRBD1 (6 bases). Germline V gene lookup returns CDR1 WNHNN and CDR2 SYGVQD (reference sequence). The germline V and J ends were trimmed by 6 bases and 3 bases, with 20 bases remaining between them. This CDR3 contains 16 residues. In nucleotides, the CDR3 is TGCGCCAGCAGCTTTCTTACAGGGTGGGTCGACTATGGCTACACCTTC. Translation: CASSFLTGWVDYGYTF.

The genes are TRBV7-9 and TRBJ1-4; TRBD1 might be the D (5 bases). CDR1 SEHNR and CDR2 FQNEAQ come from the germline V gene (reference sequence). V was shortened by 1 base and J by 7 bases, with 13 bases between the two germline ends. This CDR3 contains 15 residues. CDR3 nucleotides: TGTGCCAGCAGCTTAGTCGCTGGGGGAGGTGAAAAACTGTTTTTT. This sequence encodes CASSLVAGGGEKLFF.

The chain has TRBV5-8 and TRBJ2-1; 7 bases align to TRBD2. This CDR3 spans 16 amino acids. Germline loops: CDR1 SGHTS, CDR2 YDEGEE. Unmatched junction bases numbered 8, after V lost 3 bases and J lost 2 bases. The CDR3 is CASSWGFAGAYNEQFF. The DNA of the CDR3 is TGTGCCAGCAGCTGGGGATTTGCGGGAGCCTACAATGAGCAGTTCTTC.

The chain employs TRBV19 and TRBJ2-7; 15 bases fit TRBD2. Germline V gene data show CDR1 as LNHDA and CDR2 as SQIVND (reference sequence). This CDR3 is built from 16 residues. The J segment lost 4 bases and the V segment lost 5 bases, leaving 6 bases of the junction unmatched. Here the CDR3 DNA reads TGTGCCAGTAGTTCATACGGGACTAGCGGGAGGTACGAGCAGTACTTC. Protein product: CASSSYGTSGRYEQYF.

The V call is TRBV27, the J call TRBJ1-2, with a tentative D call TRBD1 (6 bases). Deletions cut 2 bases from V and 4 bases from J, with 8 bases between. Per germline, CDR1 MNHEY and CDR2 SMNVEV (reference sequence). This CDR3 has 13 amino acids. The CDR3 DNA sequence: TGTGCCAGCAGTTTACAGGGGCCCTATGGCTACACCTTC. Translation gives CASSLQGPYGYTF.

This clone has just one count. V gene TRBV27 combines with J gene TRBJ2-1; a possible D gene is TRBD2 (5 bases). V lost 6 bases and J lost 8, with 11 bases in between. Per the germline V gene, CDR1 is MNHEY and CDR2 is SMNVEV (reference sequence). This CDR3 has 12 residues. The CDR3 loop reads CASSNLGDEQFF. For the CDR3, the DNA is TGTGCCAGCAGCAACCTCGGGGATGAGCAGTTCTTC.

The CDR3 sequence is CATSRGVESNQPQHF. CDR3 bases: TGTGCCACCAGCAGAGGTGTGGAGAGCAATCAGCCCCAGCATTTT. The chain uses TRBV15 and TRBJ1-5; no reliable D call. In germline, CDR1 is LNHNV, CDR2 YYDKDF (reference sequence). CDR3 length equals 15 residues. V dropped 1 base and J dropped 1 base, with 8 bases sitting between them.

The chain links TRBV7-9 to TRBJ1-5, with 8 bases lining up with TRBD1. The CDR3 is 16 amino acids. V lost 1 base to trimming and J lost 3 bases; unmatched junction nucleotides: 5. Germline CDR1 and CDR2: SEHNR and FQNEAQ (reference sequence). The CDR3 coding sequence is TGTGCCAGCAGCTTAGGACAGGGGAGTAACAATCAGCCCCAGCATTTT. Translating gives CASSLGQGSNNQPQHF.

This clone was recorded only once. The chain has TRBV7-3 and TRBJ2-2; 9 bases map to TRBD2. The CDR3 is 18 residues long. Germline CDR1 and CDR2: SGHTA and FQGTGA. The ends lost 2 bases at V and 6 bases at J; junction bases unmatched: 13. CDR3 sequence reads: CASSLGVGGRGSAGELFF. For the CDR3, the DNA is TGTGCCAGCAGCTTAGGAGTTGGCGGGAGGGGGTCGGCCGGGGAGCTGTTTTTT.

The gene calls are TRBV28 and TRBJ2-5; 13 bases agree with TRBD2. Germline V gives CDR1 MDHEN, CDR2 SYDVKM. The CDR3 sequence is 16 residues long. The ends lost 6 bases at V and 5 bases at J; junction bases unmatched: 9. CDR3 residues: CASSPRLAGGIETQYF. The CDR3 DNA sequence: TGTGCCAGCAGCCCCCGACTAGCGGGAGGTATTGAGACCCAGTACTTC.

The chain employs TRBV27 and TRBJ1-1; the match to TRBD1 covers 7 bases. V was pared by 4 bases and J by 1 base, with 6 bases of the junction left unmatched. Germline CDR1 MNHEY, CDR2 SMNVEV (reference sequence). CDR3 length equals 15 residues. The CDR3 here is CASSSTGLENTEAFF. CDR3 DNA: TGTGCCAGCAGTTCGACAGGGCTAGAGAACACTGAAGCTTTCTTT.